The 7 T cell receptor beta chains presented below share a single source sample, sequenced in a study of CD8+ T cells in alopecia areata. Extracted from the samples, RNA was reverse transcribed into cDNA to serve as the sequencing template. This table comes from immunoSEQ multiplex PCR, and its TCRdb copy is limited to in-frame clones, with some not included. This sample has roughly 120,000 clones, with over 60% found just once. Specimen: CD4+ T cells sorted from blood. The receptors originated from a human donor in good health.

The V and J genes are TRBV15 and TRBJ1-1, with D unresolved. CDR1 LNHNV and CDR2 YYDKDF come from the germline V gene (reference sequence). V lost 0 bases to trimming and J lost 3 bases, with 5 bases between them. There are 13 residues in the CDR3. In DNA form, the CDR3 reads TGTGCCACCAGCAGAGATAGGCACACTGAAGCTTTCTTT. Translating gives CATSRDRHTEAFF.

The rearrangement links TRBV7-8 to TRBJ2-7, with D uncertain. V shed 2 bases and J shed 4 bases, with 6 bases lying between them. The CDR3 runs 12 residues. In germline, CDR1 is SGHVS, CDR2 FQNEAQ. The CDR3 is CASSLLRYEQYF. Written as DNA, the CDR3 is TGTGCCAGCAGCTTATTACGTTACGAGCAGTACTTC.

The V gene is TRBV9, the J gene TRBJ2-5; 7 bases agree with TRBD1. The CDR3 length is 14 residues. J lost 2 bases, V lost 4 bases, and 5 bases had no gene match. Per the germline V gene, CDR1 is SGDLS and CDR2 is YYNGEE. CDR3 residues: CASSPWGQQETQYF. In DNA form, the CDR3 reads TGTGCCAGCAGCCCCTGGGGACAGCAAGAGACCCAGTACTTC.

V usage is TRBV12-5 and J usage is TRBJ1-5; D not certain. The CDR3 has 14 amino acids. CDR1 and CDR2 from the germline V gene are LGHNT and FRNRAP. Trimming took off 0 bases at V and 11 bases at J, with 14 bases between the two ends. CDR3: CASGLVPGGSTQHF. DNA of the CDR3: TGTGCTAGTGGTTTGGTCCCGGGTGGATCGACCCAGCATTTT.

This sequence joins TRBV5-6 and TRBJ2-1, with D unclear. Germline lookup yields CDR1 SGHDT and CDR2 YYEEEE. The CDR3 runs 13 residues. V lost 1 base and J 13 bases, leaving 15 bases between the germline ends. The CDR3 region is CASSLPSLDPQFF. The CDR3 DNA follows: TGTGCCAGCAGCTTGCCATCCCTTGACCCACAGTTCTTC.

The chain recombines TRBV5-1 with TRBJ1-1; D gene ambiguous. V lost 3 bases and J lost 1, with 4 bases in between. The germline V gene encodes CDR1 SGHRS and CDR2 YFSETQ. This CDR3 has 12 residues. Here the CDR3 DNA reads TGCGCCAGCAGCTGGGGGAACACTGAAGCTTTCTTT. It is translated as CASSWGNTEAFF.

This chain uses TRBV19 with TRBJ1-2, with D perhaps TRBD1 (5 bases). CDR1 and CDR2 from the germline V gene are LNHDA and SQIVND (reference sequence). The CDR3 consists of 13 residues. V was clipped by 3 bases and J by 4 bases, with 9 bases between them. CDR3 sequence reads: CASSIRDGYGYTF. The CDR3 DNA follows: TGTGCCAGTAGTATCCGGGACGGCTATGGCTACACCTTC.